This TCR beta chain derives from a study of T cell responses to AZD1222 COVID-19 vaccine (dated by TCRdb to about 2021). As for the study more broadly: AZD1222 recipients whose second dose came at about 4 weeks and those whose second dose came at about 12 weeks were combined into one group, since spike-specific TCR depth and breadth did not differ between the two schedules. Trial participants were enrolled into age subgroups of 18-55, 56-69 and 70-plus years, which contained around 150, 29 and 61 TCR-sequenced participants, respectively. A total of over 230 trial participants underwent TCR sequencing, of whom about 210 received two doses of AZD1222 and some 25 received two doses of the MenACWY control vaccine. Results and caveats for the whole study, not just this receptor: Reportedly, close to half of the unique spike-specific TCRs recognized epitopes lying outside the regions that are mutated in the B.1.351 and B.1.1.7 variants. A significant rise in spike-specific TCR breadth and depth was observed after two AZD1222 doses relative to day 0 and relative to MenACWY recipients. The 56-69-year group was small, and its depth increase did not reach significance, likely because of low power. Vaccine-associated CD4 TCRs spanned the whole spike protein, with dominant responses in regions 160-218 and 743-854. Participants were mostly white British and included more females than males, and it was suggested by the authors that clonal diversity may have been underestimated. Because no samples from the day 14 peak response were available, repertoires could be characterized only after the peak T cell response. Only five to seven AZD1222 recipients were SARS-CoV-2 seropositive at baseline, limiting conclusions about previously exposed vaccinees.

V sheds 2 bases and J sheds 5 bases, leaving 6 bases between their ends. The CDR3 starts with the cysteine, ends with the phenylalanine, and has 12 residues. Only the CDR3 part of the read is kept: 36 bases, read in frame from the first base. The germline V gene provides CDR1 MNHEY and CDR2 SVGAGI. The CDR3 regions of human TCRbeta chains were analyzed by immunosequencing. The published analysis was carried out like this. TCRs in the repertoires were matched against a reference library of SARS-CoV-2-specific TCRs that had been generated with the MIRA antigen-specificity platform. Breadth was defined as the fraction of unique TCRs that were SARS-CoV-2-associated, and depth was defined as the fraction of total T cells that were SARS-CoV-2-associated. Using the MIRA data, each spike-specific TCR was assigned both to the spike region to which the TCR was reactive and to a CD4 or CD8 class. Log10-transformed breadth and depth values were compared by one-way ANOVA with Sidak's multiple comparisons tests. Sourced from immuneACCESS, this table was stored by TCRdb with only in-frame sequences that have V and J called. A share of the clones is absent; for the studies checked, an unresolved V gene accounts for under half, and the remainder has no known explanation. The DNA was the basis for D and trimming; V, J and clone size are from that table. The sample table contains roughly 130,000 clones; only one count was recorded for 85% to 90% of them. The ten largest clones add up to approximately 3.4% of the sample.

In the case of this clone: Its antigen is still unknown. No base quality information exists; no much larger clone differs at one position.

The label giving this sample's time point can be read as: baseline before first vaccination. The vaccinee samples were drawn from two UK trials, COV001 and COV002, one of which was a single-blind randomized controlled phase 2/3 trial testing AZD1222 (ChAdOx1 nCoV-19) in healthy adults. Trial participant PBMC samples were collected at day 0 and day 28 after the second dose for TCRbeta chain sequencing. The receptor was isolated from an adult in good health. Here the sequenced sample was peripheral blood, taken on day 0 of AZD1222 vaccination. In this chain, TRBV6-5 is recombined with TRBJ2-5; the D gene assignment is ambiguous. The CDR3 has the sequence CASSYPTETQYF. In nucleotides, the sequence is TGTGCCAGCAGTTACCCGACGGAGACCCAGTACTTC.